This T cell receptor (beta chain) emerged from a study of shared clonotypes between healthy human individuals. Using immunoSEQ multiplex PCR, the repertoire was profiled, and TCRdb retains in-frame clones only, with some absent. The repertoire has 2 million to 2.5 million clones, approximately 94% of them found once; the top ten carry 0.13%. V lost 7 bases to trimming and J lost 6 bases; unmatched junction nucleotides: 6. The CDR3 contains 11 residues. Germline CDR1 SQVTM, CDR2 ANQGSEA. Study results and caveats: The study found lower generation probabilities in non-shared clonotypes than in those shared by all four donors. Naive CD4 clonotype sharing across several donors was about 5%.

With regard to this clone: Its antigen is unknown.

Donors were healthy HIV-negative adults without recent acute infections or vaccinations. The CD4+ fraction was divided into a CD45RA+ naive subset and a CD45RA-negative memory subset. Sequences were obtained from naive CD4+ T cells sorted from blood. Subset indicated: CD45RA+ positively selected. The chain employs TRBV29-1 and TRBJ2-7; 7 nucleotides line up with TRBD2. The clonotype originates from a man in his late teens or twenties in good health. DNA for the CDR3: TGCAGCGGCAGAAGCGGGGCCGAGCAGTACTTC. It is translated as CSGRSGAEQYF.